The 17 T cell receptor beta chains presented below share a single source sample, sequenced in a study of blood T cell repertoires in COVID-19. Sequenced by immunoSEQ multiplex PCR; TCRdb stores in-frame clones only, minus some. The table has about 74,000 clones, 70% to 80% seen once. The sequencing input was peripheral blood. The source is a man between 65 and 80 years old with acute or convalescent COVID-19.

The chain employs TRBV4-3 and TRBJ1-4; the D gene is possibly TRBD1 (6 bases). The V gene lost 8 bases and the J gene lost 0 bases, with 10 bases spanning the gap. The CDR3 loop spans 14 amino acids. Germline values: CDR1 LGHNA, CDR2 YSLEER. The CDR3 reads CASRPGATNEKLFF. CDR3 bases: TGCGCCAGCCGTCCAGGGGCAACTAATGAAAAACTGTTTTTT.

The J gene is TRBJ2-1, the V gene TRBV9; TRBD2 matches 11 bases. Germline-derived CDR1 and CDR2 are SGDLS and YYNGEE. The V segment lost 4 bases and the J segment 8 bases; nucleotides outside the gene matches: 8. The CDR3 loop spans 15 amino acids. CDR3 loop: CASSPGTSGWDEQFF. CDR3 coding DNA: TGTGCCAGCAGCCCCGGGACTAGCGGTTGGGATGAGCAGTTCTTC. Together with reference TRBV9 and TRBJ2-1, the CDR3 gives the full variable domain: DSGVTQTPKHLITATGQRVTLRCSPRSGDLSVYWYQQSLDQGLQFLIQYYNGEERAKGNILERFSAQQFPDLHSELNLSSLELGDSALYFCASSPGTSGWDEQFFGPGTRLTVL.

The V call is TRBV28, the J call TRBJ2-1; 7 bases align to TRBD2. This CDR3 comprises 14 residues. Germline V gives CDR1 MDHEN, CDR2 SYDVKM. V was pared by 7 bases and J by 4 bases, with 7 bases of the junction left unmatched. The CDR3 coding sequence is TGTGCCAGCATCTCAGGGCGGGGGTACAATGAGCAGTTCTTC. Residues: CASISGRGYNEQFF.

With regard to this clone: The sample contains more than one DNA sequence encoding this CDR3. The J gene is TRBJ2-1, the V gene TRBV6-5; 8 positions match TRBD1. Germline V CDR1 and CDR2: MNHEY, SVGAGI. Germline trimming cut 0 bases from V and 5 bases from J; bases unmatched to any gene: 3. The CDR3 is 15 amino acids. CDR3 coding DNA: TGTGCCAGCAGTTACTCCGGACAGGGCAACAATGAGCAGTTCTTC. Protein product: CASSYSGQGNNEQFF.

CDR3 amino acids: CASSLREANEQFF. The CDR3 bases are TGTGCCAGCAGTTTACGGGAAGCGAATGAGCAGTTCTTC. This chain joins TRBV12-3 or TRBV12-4 and TRBJ2-1; TRBD2 might be the D (5 bases). The CDR3 runs to 13 residues. Trimming took 2 bases from V and 7 from J, leaving 9 bases between them.

The sample holds a few counts of this clone. The V call is TRBV3-1 (or the pseudogene TRBV3-2), the J call TRBJ2-2; D not resolved. V lost 4 bases and J lost 1, with 7 bases in between. There are 14 residues in the CDR3. Germline loops: CDR1 LGHDT, CDR2 YNNKEL (reference sequence). CDR3 in DNA: TGTGCCAGCAGCCCTTGGCAGAACACCGGGGAGCTGTTTTTT. Protein sequence: CASSPWQNTGELFF.

This clone turned up a few times. This chain connects TRBV9 to TRBJ2-5, with 9 bases that match TRBD2. This CDR3 is built from 14 residues. V lost 0 bases and J lost 7; bases outside the gene matches: 4. Germline CDR1 and CDR2: SGDLS and YYNGEE. The CDR3 DNA is TGTGCCAGCAGCGTAGAGAGTAGCGGGGGGACCCAGTACTTC. It is translated as CASSVESSGGTQYF.

The chain carries TRBV18 and TRBJ1-5; no clear D gene. From germline, CDR1 is KGHSH and CDR2 LQKENI. The CDR3 length is 14 residues. Between the trimmed V and J ends, which lost 3 bases and 3 bases, there was a span of 9 bases. CDR3 DNA sequence: TGTGCCAGCTCACCTTACGGGGACAATCAGCCCCAGCATTTT. Encoded protein: CASSPYGDNQPQHF.

This clone was recorded only once. J is TRBJ1-5 and V is TRBV5-1; 9 nucleotides match TRBD1. Per the germline V gene, CDR1 is SGHRS and CDR2 is YFSETQ. Trimming took 4 bases from V and 3 from J; bases not matched to a gene: 5. CDR3 length: 15 amino acids. CDR3 loop: CASSRTGDYNQPQHF. In DNA form, the CDR3 reads TGCGCCAGCAGCCGGACAGGGGATTACAATCAGCCCCAGCATTTT.

The chain employs TRBV10-3 and TRBJ1-2, with 11 bases that match TRBD1. CDR1 and CDR2 (germline): ENHRY, SYGVKD. The CDR3 is made up of 15 amino acids. Unmatched junction bases numbered 8, after V lost 11 bases and J lost 0 bases. In nucleotides, the CDR3 is TGTGCCGCCGGGACAGGGGGAGGAACTAACTATGGCTACACCTTC. The encoded protein is CAAGTGGGTNYGYTF.

The rearrangement joins TRBV19 to TRBJ2-2; 10 bases are shared with TRBD2. This CDR3 region has 17 residues. The germline V gene has CDR1 LNHDA and CDR2 SQIVND (reference sequence). Trimming took 9 bases from V and 0 from J; bases not matched to a gene: 10. The CDR3 spells CASRISSGRANTGELFF. Written as DNA, the CDR3 is TGTGCCAGCCGAATATCTAGCGGGAGAGCGAACACCGGGGAGCTGTTTTTT.

This clone was picked up one time. V is TRBV28 and J is TRBJ1-5; TRBD1 aligns across 8 bases. The junction had 7 bases not matched to a gene; V was cut back by 8 bases and J by 7 bases. The CDR3 is made up of 13 amino acids. Germline lookup yields CDR1 MDHEN and CDR2 SYDVKM. The CDR3 reads CASGRQGFQPQHF. The CDR3, as DNA: TGTGCCAGCGGGAGACAGGGGTTCCAGCCCCAGCATTTT.

The V gene is TRBV28, the J gene TRBJ1-1; D remains ambiguous. The germline CDR1 and CDR2 sequences are MDHEN and SYDVKM. This CDR3 contains 12 residues. Trimming shortened V by 8 bases and J by 1 base, and 8 bases separated the two germline ends. The DNA of the CDR3 is TGTGCCAGCGCCGACAAGAACACTGAAGCTTTCTTT. Protein: CASADKNTEAFF.

The rearrangement joins TRBV6-6 to TRBJ1-1; possible D gene TRBD1, 6 bases. Trimming removed 5 bases from V and 13 bases from J, with 26 bases in between. Germline values: CDR1 MNHNY, CDR2 SVGAGI (reference sequence). CDR3 length: 15 residues. The CDR3 DNA is TGTGCCAGCAGTGCCAACAGGGAATCCCCCCCCTCGGGTTTCTTT. It codes for CASSANRESPPSGFF.

J is TRBJ2-3 and V is TRBV29-1; D remains ambiguous. V was cut by 6 bases and J by 5 bases, with 12 bases left in between. Germline CDR1 is SQVTM and CDR2 is ANQGSEA. The CDR3 runs to 12 residues. CDR3 region: CSVAPSIDTQYF. DNA of the CDR3: TGCAGCGTGGCCCCTTCAATAGATACGCAGTATTTT.

A few counts support this clone. The rearrangement uses TRBV19 and TRBJ1-5; 10 nucleotides match TRBD1. In germline, CDR1 is LNHDA, CDR2 SQIVND (reference sequence). This CDR3 comprises 19 residues. V shed 3 bases, J shed 4 bases, and the junction held 15 bases outside the gene matches. The CDR3 DNA follows: TGTGCCAGTAGTATTGGTCCGGGACAGGGGTTTTTAGCGAATCAGCCCCAGCATTTT. Translating it yields CASSIGPGQGFLANQPQHF.

The rearrangement uses TRBV28 and TRBJ2-7, with D possibly matching TRBD2 (6 bases). The CDR3 has 16 residues. Deletions cut 3 bases from V and 0 bases from J, with 15 bases between. Germline lookup yields CDR1 MDHEN and CDR2 SYDVKM. CDR3 residues: CASSFSRGASSYEQYF. Here the CDR3 DNA reads TGTGCCAGCAGTTTCTCACGCGGGGCCTCCTCCTACGAGCAGTACTTC.